This TCR beta chain originates from a study of T cells in localized non-small cell lung cancer. Study-wide points: Uninvolved adjacent lung had the highest recorded T cell clonality, with tumor below it. Blood T cell density predicted longer survival; adjacent-lung clonality, shorter.

V lost 6 bases to trimming and J lost 4 bases, with 11 bases between them. The germline CDR1 and CDR2 sequences are MNHEY and SVGAGI. The CDR3 is 13 residues long. Repertoires were generated with immunoSEQ multiplex PCR, while TCRdb's copy carries only in-frame clones and drops some. The sample holds 35,000 to 40,000 clones, roughly nine tenths seen once. As for this clone: Antigen unknown.

This receptor was taken from a female donor of 60 years or more with stage I lung adenocarcinoma. This specimen consisted of peripheral blood, obtained before any cancer treatment. V usage is TRBV6-5 and J usage is TRBJ2-3, with D possibly TRBD1 on 5 matching bases. Written as DNA, the CDR3 is TGTGCCAGCAGAGGTCAGGGCCCAGATACGCAGTATTTT. It yields the protein CASRGQGPDTQYF.